These 27 T cell receptor beta chains share one sample of origin, sequenced in a study of blood T cell repertoires in COVID-19 (dated by TCRdb to 2018 to 2021). Library creation used the immunoSEQ multiplex PCR assay. TCRdb took this table from immuneACCESS and kept in-frame rearrangements with V and J called. Such tables lack part of the clones; where checked against another copy, unresolved V genes explain under half of the gap, and the rest is unexplained. For this sample the table gives roughly 300,000 clones, of which 87% were detected only once. About 5.4% of the sample lies in the top ten. Material: PBMCs or T cells enriched from blood (not recorded which). Source of these receptors: a young woman who had recovered from COVID-19.

The V and J genes are TRBV5-1 and TRBJ2-1; D not certain. Deletions cut 0 bases from V and 3 bases from J, with 7 bases between. This CDR3 has 14 amino acids. Germline V CDR1 and CDR2: SGHRS, YFSETQ. DNA of the CDR3: TGCGCCAGCAGCTTGGGGCAGGACTACAATGAGCAGTTCTTC. Residues: CASSLGQDYNEQFF.

The chain couples TRBV2 to TRBJ2-1; a possible D gene is TRBD2 (6 bases). Germline values: CDR1 SNHLY, CDR2 FYNNEI. The germline V and J ends were trimmed by 1 base and 6 bases, with 13 bases remaining between them. The CDR3 loop spans 15 amino acids. The DNA of the CDR3 is TGTGCCAGCAGTGAAGATGGGGCTAGCGCCAATGAGCAGTTCTTC. As protein: CASSEDGASANEQFF.

The V call is TRBV7-9, the J call TRBJ1-2, with unresolved D. Trimming left V 1 base short and J 4 bases short, with 16 bases between. CDR1 SEHNR and CDR2 FQNEAQ come from the germline V gene (reference sequence). The CDR3 has 16 residues. CDR3 bases: TGTGCCAGCAGCTTAGGGGCACGCACCTTACTCTATGGCTACACCTTC. It codes for CASSLGARTLLYGYTF.

This rearrangement joins TRBV7-9 to TRBJ2-7; D possibly corresponds to TRBD1 (6 bases). The CDR3 has 13 amino acids. Per the germline V gene, CDR1 is SEHNR and CDR2 is FQNEAQ (reference sequence). Trimming took off 2 bases at V and 5 bases at J, with 10 bases between the two ends. CDR3 DNA: TGTGCCAGCAGCTTACTTACAGGGAACGAGCAGTACTTC. Protein: CASSLLTGNEQYF.

The rearrangement uses TRBV27 and TRBJ1-2; 8 positions match TRBD1. CDR3 length equals 18 residues. Germline V gene sequence: CDR1 MNHEY, CDR2 SMNVEV (reference sequence). The ends lost 0 bases at V and 2 bases at J; junction bases unmatched: 11. In DNA form, the CDR3 reads TGTGCCAGCAGTTTATCGACACTTACGACAGGGGCGAACTATGGCTACACCTTC. Translating gives CASSLSTLTTGANYGYTF.

The chain carries TRBV29-1 and TRBJ1-1; TRBD1 might be the D (5 bases). Germline V gene lookup returns CDR1 SQVTM and CDR2 ANQGSEA. This CDR3 is built from 17 residues. V was shortened by 0 bases and J by 6 bases, with 23 bases between the two germline ends. The CDR3 sequence is CSVEEGRRLGGRPEAFF. The CDR3, as DNA: TGCAGCGTTGAAGAAGGCCGGCGTCTGGGGGGGAGGCCTGAAGCTTTCTTT.

The V and J genes are TRBV5-1 and TRBJ1-1; the match to TRBD1 covers 10 bases. Germline V lookup: CDR1 SGHRS, CDR2 YFSETQ. The ends lost 7 bases at V and 4 bases at J; junction bases unmatched: 10. The CDR3 totals 15 residues. CDR3 in amino acids: CASDRQGAGATEAFF. CDR3 bases: TGCGCCAGCGACAGACAGGGGGCTGGGGCCACTGAAGCTTTCTTT.

V gene TRBV3-1 (or the pseudogene TRBV3-2) combines with J gene TRBJ1-1, with TRBD1 as a possible D gene (5 bases). The V end lost 4 bases, the J end lost 7 bases, and 16 bases lay between the germline ends. Germline values: CDR1 LGHDT, CDR2 YNNKEL (reference sequence). This CDR3 comprises 14 residues. The CDR3 reads CASSLLGGTGEAFF. The DNA of the CDR3 is TGTGCCAGCAGCCTCTTGGGGGGGACGGGTGAAGCTTTCTTT.

This chain joins TRBV10-3 and TRBJ2-7; TRBD1 is a possible D gene (5 bases). The CDR3 consists of 15 residues. Trimming cost V 4 bases and J 0 bases, with 13 bases left between them. Germline V gives CDR1 ENHRY, CDR2 SYGVKD. The CDR3 sequence: CAISGTTEISYEQYF. The CDR3 DNA reads as TGTGCCATCAGTGGAACGACAGAAATCTCCTACGAGCAGTACTTC.

Notes on this clone: The junction departs from germline at one end; a sequencing error may be responsible. The chain employs TRBV2 and TRBJ1-1, with TRBD1 matching 10 bases. Looked up from germline, CDR1 is SNHLY and CDR2 is FYNNEI. CDR3 length equals 15 residues. CDR3 sequence (DNA): TGTGCCAGCAGAGAAGGGACAGGGGTTAACACTGAAGCTTTCTTT. Translated: CASREGTGVNTEAFF.

The genes are TRBV2 and TRBJ2-5; D not certain. The V end was cut by 5 bases, the J end by 3 bases, with 4 bases between. This CDR3 is 11 amino acids long. CDR1 and CDR2 from the germline V gene are SNHLY and FYNNEI. CDR3 residues: CASSFKETQYF. For the CDR3, the DNA is TGTGCCAGCAGTTTTAAAGAGACCCAGTACTTC.

V usage is TRBV6-2 or TRBV6-3 and J usage is TRBJ1-6; 10 bases are shared with TRBD1. CDR1 MNHEY and CDR2 SVGEGT come from the germline V gene. With 6 bases clipped from V and 6 bases from J, the junction kept 5 bases outside the gene matches. This CDR3 has 15 residues. The CDR3, as DNA: TGTGCCAGCAGCGACAGGGGGCCGGTTAATTCACCCCTCCACTTT. Protein sequence: CASSDRGPVNSPLHF.

This clone was seen only once. V and J are TRBV4-3 and TRBJ2-7; D is possibly TRBD2 (6 bases). V was pared by 3 bases and J by 6 bases, with 18 bases between. CDR3 length: 15 amino acids. Looked up from germline, CDR1 is LGHNA and CDR2 is YSLEER. The CDR3 DNA reads TGCGCCAGCAGCCAGGAACCACCACCCGGGGGCGAGCAGTACTTC. This sequence encodes CASSQEPPPGGEQYF.

This chain links TRBV5-4 with TRBJ2-2; 7 nucleotides line up with TRBD1. The CDR3 runs 15 residues. V shed 3 bases, J shed 5 bases, and the junction held 7 bases outside the gene matches. Germline values: CDR1 SGHNT, CDR2 YYREEE (reference sequence). In nucleotides, the CDR3 is TGTGCCAGCAGCTCGACGACAGGGTATACCGGGGAGCTGTTTTTT. Its translation: CASSSTTGYTGELFF.

The chain couples TRBV6-5 to TRBJ1-6; D ambiguous. V was clipped by 7 bases and J by 4 bases, with 11 bases between them. This CDR3 has 14 residues. Germline loops: CDR1 MNHEY, CDR2 SVGAGI. This CDR3 is CASTRSRYNSPLHF. As DNA, the CDR3 is TGTGCCAGCACCCGATCGCGGTATAATTCACCCCTCCACTTT.

V gene TRBV5-6 combines with J gene TRBJ2-5; D perhaps matches TRBD1 (5 bases). The germline CDR1 and CDR2 sequences are SGHDT and YYEEEE. Between the trimmed V and J ends, which lost 4 bases and 1 base, there was a span of 11 bases. The CDR3 contains 14 residues. The DNA for the CDR3 is TGTGCCAGCAGCCTCCAGGGCCTCCAAGAGACCCAGTACTTC. Its protein is CASSLQGLQETQYF.

This chain connects TRBV29-1 to TRBJ2-7, with D perhaps TRBD2 (5 bases). Germline V gives CDR1 SQVTM, CDR2 ANQGSEA. CDR3 length: 13 amino acids. The V end was cut by 7 bases, the J end by 1 base, with 14 bases between. CDR3 sequence reads: CSAGGGFSYEQYF. CDR3 coding DNA: TGCAGCGCCGGTGGAGGTTTTTCCTACGAGCAGTACTTC.

The V gene is TRBV3-1 (or the pseudogene TRBV3-2), the J gene TRBJ1-3, with a possible D match to TRBD1 (6 bases). The CDR3 is 17 amino acids. Germline lookup yields CDR1 LGHDT and CDR2 YNNKEL (reference sequence). Trimming left V 1 base short and J 2 bases short, with 15 bases between. The DNA of the CDR3 is TGTGCCAGCAGCCAAGGTGGGATAACAGGGCCTGGAAACACCATATATTTT. Its protein product is CASSQGGITGPGNTIYF.

The chain uses TRBV5-1 and TRBJ2-1; 11 bases map to TRBD2. Germline lookup yields CDR1 SGHRS and CDR2 YFSETQ. The CDR3 is 19 residues long. The ends lost 0 bases at V and 8 bases at J; junction bases unmatched: 16. The CDR3 sequence is CASSLATNLGLAGGYEQFF. The CDR3 DNA reads as TGCGCCAGCAGCTTGGCGACCAACCTCGGGCTAGCGGGGGGCTATGAGCAGTTCTTC.

This clone occurred a few times. The genes are TRBV2 and TRBJ2-2; no reliable D call. The ends were cut back, 11 bases at V and 0 bases at J, with 7 bases in the middle. The CDR3 totals 12 residues. CDR1 and CDR2 (germline): SNHLY, FYNNEI. As DNA, the CDR3 is TGTGCCCGCTCGGCGAACACCGGGGAGCTGTTTTTT. It translates to CARSANTGELFF.

This clone has just a few counts. V usage is TRBV15 and J usage is TRBJ1-3; D is ambiguous. The V and J ends lost 0 bases and 0 bases respectively, with 9 bases between them. The CDR3 contains 16 residues. Per the germline V gene, CDR1 is LNHNV and CDR2 is YYDKDF (reference sequence). The CDR3 bases are TGTGCCACCAGCAGAGATATAGTGAGCTCTGGAAACACCATATATTTT. This gives the protein CATSRDIVSSGNTIYF.

The chain has TRBV5-4 and TRBJ2-2; 10 bases match TRBD2. V was clipped by 4 bases and J by 6 bases; unmatched bases: 6. Germline lookup yields CDR1 SGHNT and CDR2 YYREEE (reference sequence). There are 15 residues in the CDR3. The CDR3 nucleotides read TGTGCCAGCAGCAAAGAGCGGGGGGGCGCCGGGGAGCTGTTTTTT. It specifies CASSKERGGAGELFF.

Judged by abundance, this clone is medium-sized (0.01 to 0.1%). The chain carries TRBV4-3 and TRBJ1-1; D unclear. V shed 0 bases and J shed 3 bases, with 11 bases lying between them. The CDR3 contains 15 residues. The germline gives CDR1 LGHNA, CDR2 YSLEER. CDR3 DNA: TGCGCCAGCAGCCAAGATCGAGCCGGGGACACTGAAGCTTTCTTT. Encoded protein: CASSQDRAGDTEAFF.

The chain has TRBV3-1 (or the pseudogene TRBV3-2) and TRBJ1-1; D not certain. V was trimmed by 5 bases and J by 6 bases, leaving 25 bases between them. The germline V gene has CDR1 LGHDT and CDR2 YNNKEL (reference sequence). The CDR3 is 17 residues long. CDR3 DNA sequence: TGTGCCAGCAGCTTCCGTTTTCGAGATTTGTCCCAATCTGAAGCTTTCTTT. Protein product: CASSFRFRDLSQSEAFF.

This chain joins TRBV10-3 and TRBJ2-2; 9 bases line up with TRBD2. Germline V CDR1 and CDR2: ENHRY, SYGVKD. This CDR3 spans 18 amino acids. Trimming took 4 bases from V and 10 from J; bases not matched to a gene: 19. The CDR3 spells CAISARLAGGPQSSELFF. In nucleotides, the CDR3 is TGTGCCATCAGTGCCAGGTTGGCGGGGGGGCCCCAAAGTTCGGAGCTGTTTTTT.

The rearrangement uses TRBV19 and TRBJ2-4; D remains unclear. The V gene's germline CDR1 is LNHDA and CDR2 SQIVND (reference sequence). The ends were cut back, 1 base at V and 8 bases at J, with 12 bases in the middle. The CDR3 has 14 residues. The CDR3 coding sequence is TGTGCCAGTAGTATAGGAGGAGTTTGGGACATTCAGTACTTC. Amino acid sequence: CASSIGGVWDIQYF.

V and J are TRBV7-6 and TRBJ2-6, with 7 positions matching TRBD2. This CDR3 spans 18 amino acids. J gave up 4 bases and V 3 bases, and 12 bases lay outside the gene matches. The germline gives CDR1 SGHVS, CDR2 FNYEAQ. The CDR3, as DNA: TGTGCCAGCAGCTTGAATCTAGCGGCCCCTCTGGGGGCCAACGTCCTGACTTTC. Its translation is CASSLNLAAPLGANVLTF.